This T cell receptor beta chain derives from a study of OX40 agonist ivuxolimab in advanced cancers. Turning to the study itself: Averaging about 60 years in age, with a range of about 23 to 80, the cohort was about 85% male.

General study points: Expanded clones were, on average, more numerous among CD8+ T cells than CD4+.

The sampling schedule covered blood at baseline, cycle 4 day 1, and cycle 7 day 1. As concerns this clone: Its cognate antigen is unknown.

Assay: immunoSEQ multiplex PCR; the TCRdb copy retains only in-frame clones and omits some. This sample has some 79,000 clones; approximately 90% occur once, and the top ten carry about 0.45%. This TCR came from an adult with an advanced solid tumor such as melanoma, head and neck, liver or kidney cancer. The sequences come from CD4+ or CD8+ T cells sorted from blood, collected in a trial of the OX40 agonist ivuxolimab.

The DNA of the CDR3 is TGTGCTAGTGGTTACCACACCTGGACTAGCGGAAACGAGCAGTACTTC. Its protein is CASGYHTWTSGNEQYF. The chain carries TRBV12-5 and TRBJ2-7; 10 nucleotides align to TRBD2. This CDR3 is built from 16 residues. The germline CDR1 and CDR2 sequences are LGHNT and FRNRAP. With V trimmed by 4 bases and J by 5 bases, 11 bases remained unmatched.